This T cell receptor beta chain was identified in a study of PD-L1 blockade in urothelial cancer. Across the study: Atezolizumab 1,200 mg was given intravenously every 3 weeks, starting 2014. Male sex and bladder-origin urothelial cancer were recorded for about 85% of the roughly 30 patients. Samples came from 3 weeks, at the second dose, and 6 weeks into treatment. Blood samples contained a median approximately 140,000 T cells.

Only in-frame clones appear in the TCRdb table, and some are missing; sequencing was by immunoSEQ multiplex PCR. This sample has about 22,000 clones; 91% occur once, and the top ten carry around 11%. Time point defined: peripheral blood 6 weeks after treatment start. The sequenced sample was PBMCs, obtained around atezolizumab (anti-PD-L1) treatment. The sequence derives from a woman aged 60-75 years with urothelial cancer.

CDR3 sequence: CASRWRGAYEQYF. In DNA, the CDR3 is TGTGCCAGCAGGTGGCGGGGGGCGTACGAGCAGTACTTC. The chain carries TRBV2 and TRBJ2-7, with TRBD2 identical over 8 bases. This CDR3 contains 13 residues. Germline CDR1 is SNHLY and CDR2 is FYNNEI. The V gene end was trimmed by 6 bases and the J gene end by 4 bases; junction bases not matched to a gene: 5.